The T cell receptor (beta chain) described here comes from a study of blood T cells in healthy people across ages. In regard to this clonotype: At one end, the junction sequence differs from germline, possibly due to a read error.

The second PCR ran about 6 to 11 cycles with a sample-barcoded 5' primer and J-beta primers. Each CDR3 protein is one row after TCRdb ran MiXCR on the 5' RACE reads. The sample has 1.5 million to 2 million distinct CDR3 sequences; 28% are singletons. Germline loops: CDR1 ENHRY, CDR2 SYGVKD. The CDR3 runs 17 residues. Sequences were obtained from blood. This sequence joins TRBV10-3 and TRBJ2-2, with 9 nucleotides matching TRBD1. This TCR was sampled from a woman younger than 45 in good health. CDR3 coding DNA: TGTGCCACCAGTGGGGGACAGGGAGGGTCGAACACCGGGGAGCTGTTTTTT. Its translation: CATSGGQGGSNTGELFF.